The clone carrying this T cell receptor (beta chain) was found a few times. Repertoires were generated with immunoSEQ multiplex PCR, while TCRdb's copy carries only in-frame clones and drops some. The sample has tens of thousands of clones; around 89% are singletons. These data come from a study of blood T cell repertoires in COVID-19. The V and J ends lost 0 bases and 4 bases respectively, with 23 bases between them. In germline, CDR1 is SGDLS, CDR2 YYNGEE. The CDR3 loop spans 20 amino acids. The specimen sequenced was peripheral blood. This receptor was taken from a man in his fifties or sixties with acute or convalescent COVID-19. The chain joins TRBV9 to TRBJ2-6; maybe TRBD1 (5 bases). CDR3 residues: CASSVAPRQGAGRGANVLTF. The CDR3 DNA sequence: TGTGCCAGCAGCGTAGCCCCCCGGCAGGGCGCTGGTCGCGGGGCCAACGTCCTGACTTTC.